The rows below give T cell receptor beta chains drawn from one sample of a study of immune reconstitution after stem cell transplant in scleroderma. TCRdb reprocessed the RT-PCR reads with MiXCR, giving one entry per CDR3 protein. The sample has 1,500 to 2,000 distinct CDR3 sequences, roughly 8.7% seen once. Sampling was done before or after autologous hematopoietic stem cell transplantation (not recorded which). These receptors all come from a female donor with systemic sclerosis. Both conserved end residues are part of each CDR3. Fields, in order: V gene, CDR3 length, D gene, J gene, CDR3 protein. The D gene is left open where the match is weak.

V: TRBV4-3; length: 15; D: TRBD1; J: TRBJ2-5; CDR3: CASSPGTGEQETQYF
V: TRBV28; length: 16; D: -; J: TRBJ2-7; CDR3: CASSFPYQGFSYEQYF
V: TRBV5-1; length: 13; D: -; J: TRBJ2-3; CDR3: CASSFGSPDTQYF
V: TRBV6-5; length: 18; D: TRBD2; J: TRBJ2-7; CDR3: CASSHGLAGIEGLYEQYF
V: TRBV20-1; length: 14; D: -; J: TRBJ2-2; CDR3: CSAKLGGNTGELFF
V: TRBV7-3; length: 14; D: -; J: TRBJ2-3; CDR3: CASSLMDYTDTQYF
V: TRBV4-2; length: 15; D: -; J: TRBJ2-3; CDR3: CASSQDRNSADTQYF
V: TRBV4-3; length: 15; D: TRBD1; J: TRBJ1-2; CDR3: CASSQGGDRGHGYTF
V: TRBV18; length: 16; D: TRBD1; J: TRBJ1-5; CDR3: CASSGTVTHSNQPQHF
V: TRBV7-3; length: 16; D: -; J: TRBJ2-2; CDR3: CASSLTGRPNTGELFF
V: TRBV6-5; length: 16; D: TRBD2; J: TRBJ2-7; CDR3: CASSYSEAGAFYEQYF
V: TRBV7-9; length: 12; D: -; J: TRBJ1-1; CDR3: CASSFGYTEAFF
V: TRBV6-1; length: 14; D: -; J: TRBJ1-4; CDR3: CASRGGGSSEKLFF
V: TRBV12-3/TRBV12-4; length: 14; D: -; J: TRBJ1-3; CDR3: CASSPTGSGNTIYF
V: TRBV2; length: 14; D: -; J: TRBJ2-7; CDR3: CASSVGAGSYEQYF
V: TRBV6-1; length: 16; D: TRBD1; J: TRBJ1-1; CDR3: CASSEGTGSRALSAFF
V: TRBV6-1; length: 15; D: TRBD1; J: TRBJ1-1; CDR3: CASSGTGAMSAEAFF
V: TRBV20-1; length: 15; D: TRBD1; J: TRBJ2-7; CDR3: CSARGDRGFSYEQYF
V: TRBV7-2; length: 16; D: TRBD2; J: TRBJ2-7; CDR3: CASSLVAGGYTYEQYF
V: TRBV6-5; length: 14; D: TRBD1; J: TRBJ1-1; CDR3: CASSYSTGITEAFF
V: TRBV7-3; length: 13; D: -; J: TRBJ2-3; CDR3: CASSLGPTDTQYF
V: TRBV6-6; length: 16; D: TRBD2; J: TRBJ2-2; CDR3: CASSYSSGRGTGELFF
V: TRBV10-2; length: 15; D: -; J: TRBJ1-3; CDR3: CASSHTAEPGNTIYF
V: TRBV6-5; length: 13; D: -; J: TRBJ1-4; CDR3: CASKTRVGEKLFF
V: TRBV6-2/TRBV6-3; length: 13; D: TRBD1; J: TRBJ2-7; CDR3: CASSPPDRDEQYF
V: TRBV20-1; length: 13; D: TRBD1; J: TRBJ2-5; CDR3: CSARDLRGQTQYF
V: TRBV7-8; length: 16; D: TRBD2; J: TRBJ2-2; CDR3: CASSSRPGTSTGELFF
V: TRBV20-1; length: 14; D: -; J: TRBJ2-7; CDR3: CSAVGLFGNYEQYF
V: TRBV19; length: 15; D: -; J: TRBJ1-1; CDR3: CASSMETGADTEAFF
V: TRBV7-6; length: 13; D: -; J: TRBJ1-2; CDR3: CASSSNQGGGYTF
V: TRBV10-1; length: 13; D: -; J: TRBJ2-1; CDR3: CASSESRVNEQFF
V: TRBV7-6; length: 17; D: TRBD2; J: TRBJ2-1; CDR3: CASSLALLAGVNNEQFF
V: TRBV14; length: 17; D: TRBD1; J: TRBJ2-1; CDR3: CASSQDLNRGRYNEQFF
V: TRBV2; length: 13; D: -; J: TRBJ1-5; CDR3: CASSLTLREPQHF
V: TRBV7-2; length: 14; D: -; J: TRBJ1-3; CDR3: CASSLGPGGNTIYF
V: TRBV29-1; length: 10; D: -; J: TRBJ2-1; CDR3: CSVVDGEQFF
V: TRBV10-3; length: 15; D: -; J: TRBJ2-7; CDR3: CAISESTQNFYEQYF
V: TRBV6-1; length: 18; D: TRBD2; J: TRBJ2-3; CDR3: CASSLRLAGVSTGDTQYF
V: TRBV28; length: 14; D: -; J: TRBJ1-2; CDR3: CASITNPSNYGYTF
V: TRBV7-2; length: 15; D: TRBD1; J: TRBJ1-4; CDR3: CASSLTGGNYEKLFF
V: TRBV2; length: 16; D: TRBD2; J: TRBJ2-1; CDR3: CASSEGYGRASNEQFF
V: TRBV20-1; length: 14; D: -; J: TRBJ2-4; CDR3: CSAWAELAKNIQYF
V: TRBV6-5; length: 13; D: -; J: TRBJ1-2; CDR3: CASRIQGFGGYTF
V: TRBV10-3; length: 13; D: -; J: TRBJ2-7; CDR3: CAIRGEWNYEQYF
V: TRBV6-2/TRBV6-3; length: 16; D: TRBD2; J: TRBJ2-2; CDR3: CASSRTSGTTGGELFF
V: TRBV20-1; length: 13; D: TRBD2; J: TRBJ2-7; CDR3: CSAGGLGSYEQYF
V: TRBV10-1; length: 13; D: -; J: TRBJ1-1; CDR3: CASQPVMNTEAFF
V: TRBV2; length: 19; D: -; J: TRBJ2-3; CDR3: CASSALWPPQRRSTDTQYF